This is a list of T cell receptor beta chains from one sample in a study of blood T cell repertoires in COVID-19. The data were produced by immunoSEQ multiplex PCR, yet TCRdb's version contains in-frame clones alone and is incomplete. The sample has about 62,000 clones, under 85% seen once. Sample: peripheral blood. The receptor set was obtained from a woman aged 45-60 years with active or convalescent COVID-19. Each CDR3 is given with its conserved first and last residue. Each record gives: D gene, clone size, J gene, V gene, CDR3 DNA, CDR3 protein. D genes are given only for firm matches. Expanded clones are given a class, and other clones once, few, many or no size at all.

>TRBD2|.|TRBJ2-5|TRBV30
TGTGCCTGGAGAATCGCGGGGGCGGGGGGGGAGACCCAGTACTTC
CAWRIAGAGGETQYF
>.|.|TRBJ2-7|TRBV5-6
TGTGCCAGCAGCTTGTTTGCAGGGTTCATTGGCGAGCAGTACTTC
CASSLFAGFIGEQYF
>.|.|TRBJ1-3|TRBV5-5
TGTGCCAGCAGCTTGAGTGTAGGGAGCTCTGGAAACACCATATATTTT
CASSLSVGSSGNTIYF
>TRBD1|.|TRBJ1-5|TRBV13
TGTGCCAGCAGCCTCCGGGACAGGGGGCCCGATCAGCCCCAGCATTTT
CASSLRDRGPDQPQHF
>TRBD2|few|TRBJ2-1|TRBV19
TGTGCCAGTAGTGCCCAAATCGGGGGGGACTACTCCTACAATGAGCAGTTCTTC
CASSAQIGGDYSYNEQFF
>TRBD2|few|TRBJ2-7|TRBV5-1
TGCGCCAGCAGCATTAGCGGGGACATTTACTACGAGCAGTACTTC
CASSISGDIYYEQYF
>.|few|TRBJ1-2|TRBV28
TGTGCCAGCGGACTGGGGGCCGGGCTTTATGGCTACACCTTC
CASGLGAGLYGYTF
>.|.|TRBJ1-5|TRBV5-1
TGCGCCAGCAGCTTAGGGGGAAGGGATCAGCCCCAGCATTTT
CASSLGGRDQPQHF
>TRBD2|.|TRBJ2-2|TRBV7-2
TGTGCTTTACAGCGGGGGGCTAACACCGGGGAGCTGTTTTTT
CALQRGANTGELFF
>.|.|TRBJ1-2|TRBV6-5
TGTGCCAGCCACAGGGATTTCTATGGCTACACCTTC
CASHRDFYGYTF
>TRBD2|.|TRBJ2-3|TRBV5-1
TGCGCCAGCAGCTTGGTAGCGGGAGGGCCCCCAGATACGCAGTATTTT
CASSLVAGGPPDTQYF
>.|few|TRBJ2-5|TRBV30
TGTGCCTGGAGCAGCGCCCAAGAGACCCAGTACTTC
CAWSSAQETQYF
>.|.|TRBJ2-5|TRBV18
TGTGCCAGCTCACAACAGGGTTTCCAAGAGACCCAGTACTTC
CASSQQGFQETQYF
>.|few|TRBJ1-2|TRBV27
TGTGCCAGCAGTCCACGGGCCCAGACTATTGGCTACACCTTC
CASSPRAQTIGYTF
>.|.|TRBJ2-1|TRBV29-1
TGCAGCGTGGGCCGAAAGTTTGGGGGCAGTGAGCAGTTCTTC
CSVGRKFGGSEQFF
>TRBD2|once|TRBJ2-2|TRBV5-1
TGCGCCAGCAGCAAAATTCTTGGACTAGCGGGAAACACCGGGGAGCTGTTTTTT
CASSKILGLAGNTGELFF
>TRBD2|few|TRBJ2-2|TRBV5-1
TGCGCCAGCAGCCCCCGGGCGGGGGACACCGGGGAGCTGTTTTTT
CASSPRAGDTGELFF
>TRBD2|few|TRBJ2-7|TRBV7-7
TGTGCTAGCAGCCGGGGGGACGGCTCCTACGAGCAGTACTTC
CASSRGDGSYEQYF
>.|.|TRBJ2-7|TRBV20-1
TGCAGTGCTAGTTACTGGCAGGGGATCCCGGAGCAGTACTTC
CSASYWQGIPEQYF
>.|once|TRBJ1-3|TRBV5-4
TGTGCTGTTGGGGCCTTTTCTGGAAACACCATATATTTT
CAVGAFSGNTIYF
>.|.|TRBJ1-1|TRBV6-6
TGTGCCAGCAGTTATAGTCCCGGCACTGAAGCTTTCTTT
CASSYSPGTEAFF
>TRBD1|.|TRBJ1-6|TRBV6-5
TGTGCCAGCGCCCGGGACAGCTATAATTCACCCCTCCACTTT
CASARDSYNSPLHF
>.|.|TRBJ1-3|TRBV28
TGTGCCAGCAATGAACAGACAGATTTCTCTGGAAACACCATATATTTT
CASNEQTDFSGNTIYF
>TRBD2|.|TRBJ2-1|TRBV9
TGTGCCAGCAGCGTAGACCTAGCGGGAGTTTCCTCCTACAATGAGCAGTTCTTC
CASSVDLAGVSSYNEQFF
>TRBD1|.|TRBJ1-1|TRBV4-2
TGTGCCAGCAGCCACGGCTCCGGAGACAGGGAGGAGGAAGCTTTCTTT
CASSHGSGDREEEAFF
>TRBD2|.|TRBJ2-1|TRBV7-9
TGTGCCAGCAGCTTTGCCGCGGGAGTGAATGAGCAGTTCTTC
CASSFAAGVNEQFF
>.|.|TRBJ2-7|TRBV6-5
TGTGCCAGCGGGCGGGATGGGTCGGACGAGCAGTACTTC
CASGRDGSDEQYF
>.|.|TRBJ1-5|TRBV27
TGTGCCAGCAGACAGGGTGGGGTCAATCAGCCCCAGCATTTT
CASRQGGVNQPQHF
>TRBD2|.|TRBJ2-1|TRBV7-2
TGTGCCAGCAGCCCACCGTTACTAGCGGCCTACAATGAGCAGTTCTTC
CASSPPLLAAYNEQFF
>.|.|TRBJ1-1|TRBV7-2
TGTGCCAGCAGCTTTGAGGGCCTTAACACTGAAGCTTTCTTT
CASSFEGLNTEAFF
>.|.|TRBJ2-1|TRBV6-2/TRBV6-3
TGTGCCAGCAGTTCCCCGGTACCCGGCTCCTACAATGAGCAGTTCTTC
CASSSPVPGSYNEQFF
>.|.|TRBJ2-7|TRBV24-1
TGTGCCACCAGTGATCCATCCAGGGAAGGCTCCTACGAGCAGTACTTC
CATSDPSREGSYEQYF
>TRBD2|.|TRBJ2-7|TRBV3-1/TRBV3-2
TGTGCCAGCAGCCAGATGACTAGCAGCTACGAGCAGTACTTC
CASSQMTSSYEQYF
>TRBD1|.|TRBJ1-1|TRBV7-2
TGTGCCAGCAGCGTCTCAAACAGGGGGCCCACTGAAGCTTTCTTT
CASSVSNRGPTEAFF
>TRBD1|many|TRBJ1-5|TRBV2
TGTGCCAGCAGTCCTTTACAGGGGGCAAATAGCAATCAGCCCCAGCATTTT
CASSPLQGANSNQPQHF
>.|.|TRBJ1-1|TRBV30
TGTGCCTGGAGTCCCTCCCGAACAGGTTGGGTAAACACTGAAGCTTTCTTT
CAWSPSRTGWVNTEAFF
>.|once|TRBJ2-7|TRBV18
TGTGCCAGCTCACCGCGGGTAATAGACGAGCAGTACTTC
CASSPRVIDEQYF
>TRBD2|.|TRBJ2-7|TRBV28
TGTGCCAGCAGTTTATTTGAAGCGGGAGGCAACGAGCAGTACTTC
CASSLFEAGGNEQYF
>.|.|TRBJ2-7|TRBV7-2
TGTGCCAGCAGCTCCCCCCCCGGCTACGAGCAGTACTTC
CASSSPPGYEQYF
>TRBD1|.|TRBJ2-2|TRBV10-3
TGTGCCATCAGTGAGTTCGACAGGGACGGGGAGCTGTTTTTT
CAISEFDRDGELFF
>TRBD1|.|TRBJ1-5|TRBV7-2
TGTGCCAGCAGCTTAGTGGGGGGACAGGGGATGGGTCAGCCCCAGCATTTT
CASSLVGGQGMGQPQHF
>.|few|TRBJ2-1|TRBV5-1
TGCGCCAGCAGCCACGACTACCACAATGAGCAGTTCTTC
CASSHDYHNEQFF
>TRBD1|.|TRBJ1-1|TRBV27
TGTGCCAGCAGTTTGTACAGGGGGGGGAACACTGAAGCTTTCTTT
CASSLYRGGNTEAFF
>TRBD1|.|TRBJ1-1|TRBV5-1
TGCGCCAGCAGCCGCCGGACAGGGGGATCTGAAGCTTTCTTT
CASSRRTGGSEAFF
>TRBD1|.|TRBJ2-5|TRBV28
TGTGCCAGCAGCTTAGGGGGCGTTGAGACCCAGTACTTC
CASSLGGVETQYF
>.|.|TRBJ1-1|TRBV20-1
TGCAGTGCTGAGAGCGTTGAAGCTTTCTTT
CSAESVEAFF
>TRBD1|once|TRBJ1-2|TRBV2
TGTGCCAGCGGAACAGGGGGCTGGTATGGCTACACCTTC
CASGTGGWYGYTF
>TRBD1|.|TRBJ1-1|TRBV19
TGTGCCAGTAGTCCCCCCGGACAGGGGAACACTGAAGCTTTCTTT
CASSPPGQGNTEAFF
>.|.|TRBJ2-3|TRBV9
TGTGCCAGCAGCGTAGCTACGACAGATACGCAGTATTTT
CASSVATTDTQYF
>TRBD2|.|TRBJ2-7|TRBV4-3
TGCGCCAGCAGCCAACATTTACTAGCGGGAGACTACGAGCAGTACTTC
CASSQHLLAGDYEQYF
>.|.|TRBJ2-2|TRBV4-2
TGTGCCAGCAGCCAAGGTCCCAGGGGGGACACCGGGGAGCTGTTTTTT
CASSQGPRGDTGELFF
>.|.|TRBJ2-3|TRBV5-6
TGTGCCAGCAGCTTGGATACAGTCAGCACAGATACGCAGTATTTT
CASSLDTVSTDTQYF
>TRBD2|.|TRBJ2-1|TRBV4-3
TGCGCCAGCAGCCAGGGACTAGCGGGAGGGCCACCCGCGTTCTTC
CASSQGLAGGPPAFF
>TRBD2|.|TRBJ2-7|TRBV18
TGTGCCAGCTCAAAGGGACTAGCGGGAGCCTACGAGCAGTACTTC
CASSKGLAGAYEQYF